These 23 T cell receptor beta chains were sequenced from one sample in a study of cytomegalovirus exposure and HLA in healthy donors. It was with 60 Vbeta and 13 Jbeta primers that the PCR ran. The protocol was immunoSEQ multiplex PCR, while the TCRdb copy is restricted to in-frame clones and leaves out a portion. This table holds roughly 150,000 clones, around three quarters found once. Sequenced input: PBMCs. The source is a man aged 35 to 55 in good health and CMV-seronegative.

This clone was observed once. This rearrangement joins TRBV5-1 to TRBJ1-1; D possibly corresponds to TRBD1 (5 bases). The CDR3 spans 13 residues. Germline CDR1 reads SGHRS; CDR2 reads YFSETQ. Trimming pared 4 bases from V and 1 base from J, leaving 8 bases between. CDR3 in amino acids: CASSSGANTEAFF. The CDR3 DNA is TGCGCCAGCAGCAGCGGGGCGAACACTGAAGCTTTCTTT.

A single count supports this clone. The rearrangement links TRBV28 to TRBJ1-2; D not resolved. The germline gives CDR1 MDHEN, CDR2 SYDVKM. The CDR3 has 14 residues. The V gene lost 9 bases and the J gene lost 8 bases, with 22 bases spanning the gap. CDR3 amino acids: CASSPPSPGGGYTF. The CDR3 DNA reads TGTGCCAGTAGCCCCCCCTCTCCCGGCGGGGGCTACACCTTC.

V is TRBV27 and J is TRBJ1-1, with D possibly TRBD1 on 5 matching bases. V lost 6 bases, J lost 4 bases, and 15 bases lay in between. There are 14 residues in the CDR3. CDR1 and CDR2 (germline): MNHEY, SMNVEV (reference sequence). The CDR3 loop reads CASRRGRGGTEAFF. The CDR3 DNA reads TGTGCCAGCAGAAGAGGGAGGGGTGGCACTGAAGCTTTCTTT.

The V call is TRBV19, the J call TRBJ2-5; 9 positions agree with TRBD2. V lost 6 bases and J lost 5; bases outside the gene matches: 7. The CDR3 is made up of 14 amino acids. CDR1 and CDR2 (germline): LNHDA, SQIVND (reference sequence). The CDR3 region is CASSRTSVGETQYF. CDR3 nucleotides: TGTGCCAGTAGCCGGACTAGCGTAGGGGAGACCCAGTACTTC.

This clone was seen only once. This sequence joins TRBV2 and TRBJ2-3; 7 bases align to TRBD1. The trim removed 4 bases at V and 9 bases at J, leaving 19 bases unmatched. Germline CDR1 reads SNHLY; CDR2 reads FYNNEI. The length of the CDR3 is 17 residues. CDR3 protein: CASSVSLVGQPRGTQYF. The CDR3 DNA follows: TGTGCCAGCAGTGTTAGTTTGGTGGGACAGCCTAGGGGAACGCAGTATTTT.

The chain carries TRBV5-6 and TRBJ1-5; D is unclear. This CDR3 region has 13 residues. Germline CDR1 reads SGHDT; CDR2 reads YYEEEE. V was trimmed by 0 bases and J by 4 bases, leaving 5 bases between them. The DNA of the CDR3 is TGTGCCAGCAGCTTGGCGGGTAATCAGCCCCAGCATTTT. This gives the protein CASSLAGNQPQHF.

The chain uses TRBV6-5 and TRBJ2-7, with D tentatively TRBD1 (6 bases). The length of the CDR3 is 14 residues. CDR1 is MNHEY, CDR2 SVGAGI, per germline. Trimming shortened V by 5 bases and J by 3 bases, and 14 bases separated the two germline ends. The CDR3 here is CASSTGRGGYEQYF. CDR3 DNA sequence: TGTGCCAGCAGTACAGGGAGAGGAGGCTACGAGCAGTACTTC.

This clone appeared a few times. The gene calls are TRBV18 and TRBJ2-1; 7 bases agree with TRBD1. The CDR3 is 17 amino acids. The ends lost 3 bases at V and 0 bases at J; junction bases unmatched: 8. The germline CDR1 and CDR2 sequences are KGHSH and LQKENI. The CDR3 DNA sequence: TGTGCCAGCTCACCCGCCCCGACAGGGAGCTCCTACAATGAGCAGTTCTTC. Translation: CASSPAPTGSSYNEQFF.

The V gene is TRBV5-1, the J gene TRBJ2-7, with D unclear. V was pared by 2 bases and J by 5 bases, with 11 bases between. Germline assignment: CDR1 SGHRS and CDR2 YFSETQ. The length of the CDR3 is 13 residues. CDR3: CASSLVSSHEQYF. As DNA, the CDR3 is TGCGCCAGCAGCTTAGTGAGTAGCCACGAGCAGTACTTC.

This clone was recorded only once. J is TRBJ1-2 and V is TRBV2, with D tentatively TRBD1 (6 bases). The ends were cut back, 7 bases at V and 5 bases at J, with 20 bases in the middle. The CDR3 totals 15 residues. Per the germline V gene, CDR1 is SNHLY and CDR2 is FYNNEI. CDR3 DNA sequence: TGTGCCAGCAAAGAGGCCCCACAGGGAACATATGGCTACACCTTC. Amino acids: CASKEAPQGTYGYTF. Looking up the rest from reference TRBV2 and TRBJ1-2 gives the full variable domain: EPEVTQTPSHQVTQMGQEVILRCVPISNHLYFYWYRQILGQKVEFLVSFYNNEISEKSEIFDDQFSVERPDGSNFTLKIRSTKLEDSAMYFCASKEAPQGTYGYTFGSGTRLTVV.

This rearrangement joins TRBV5-4 to TRBJ2-1; maybe TRBD2 (6 bases). The germline V gene has CDR1 SGHNT and CDR2 YYREEE (reference sequence). The ends were cut back, 4 bases at V and 2 bases at J, with 19 bases in the middle. This CDR3 spans 17 amino acids. The CDR3 region has the DNA TGTGCCAGCAGCCCTCACGTGGGGACTTCCCCCTACAATGAGCAGTTCTTC. It codes for CASSPHVGTSPYNEQFF.

The chain links TRBV11-2 to TRBJ1-1; D is unclear. Trimming shortened V by 1 base and J by 1 base, and 10 bases separated the two germline ends. The germline V gene has CDR1 SGHAT and CDR2 FQNNGV. This CDR3 has 15 residues. The CDR3 coding sequence is TGTGCCAGCAGCTTAGTAGGGAGAAGGAACACTGAAGCTTTCTTT. Translating gives CASSLVGRRNTEAFF. The complete variable domain, with remaining parts taken from reference TRBV11-2 and TRBJ1-1, reads EAGVAQSPRYKIIEKRQSVAFWCNPISGHATLYWYQQILGQGPKLLIQFQNNGVVDDSQLPKDRFSAERLKGVDSTLKIQPAKLEDSAVYLCASSLVGRRNTEAFFGQGTRLTVV.

The rearrangement uses TRBV28 and TRBJ1-5; D is perhaps TRBD1 (6 bases). The V and J ends lost 7 bases and 2 bases respectively, with 15 bases between them. CDR1 and CDR2 from the germline V gene are MDHEN and SYDVKM. The CDR3 loop spans 15 amino acids. The CDR3 loop is CASTRTVRGNQPQHF. Written as DNA, the CDR3 is TGTGCCAGCACCCGGACAGTAAGGGGCAATCAGCCCCAGCATTTT. Based on the CDR3 plus reference TRBV28 and TRBJ1-5, the full variable domain is DVKVTQSSRYLVKRTGEKVFLECVQDMDHENMFWYRQDPGLGLRLIYFSYDVKMKEKGDIPEGYSVSREKKERFSLILESASTNQTSMYLCASTRTVRGNQPQHFGDGTRLSIL.

The chain carries TRBV7-8 and TRBJ2-7; 8 bases are shared with TRBD2. CDR1 and CDR2 (germline): SGHVS, FQNEAQ. V lost 5 bases and J lost 4; bases outside the gene matches: 10. This CDR3 is built from 15 residues. In nucleotides, the CDR3 is TGTGCCAGCAGCCCACCTCGGGGGGGTGCGTACGAGCAGTACTTC. Translation gives CASSPPRGGAYEQYF.

The genes are TRBV23-1 and TRBJ1-4, with D possibly TRBD1 on 6 matching bases. TRBV23-1 is filed as an ORF, its function uncertain. Trimming shortened V by 0 bases and J by 8 bases, and 25 bases separated the two germline ends. This CDR3 spans 19 amino acids. The CDR3 sequence is CASSQSGTWLAHEGEKLFF. DNA of the CDR3: TGCGCCAGCAGTCAATCTGGGACATGGCTAGCTCACGAGGGCGAAAAACTGTTTTTT.

This rearrangement joins TRBV5-1 to TRBJ2-1; TRBD1 matches 9 bases. Germline V gene data show CDR1 as SGHRS and CDR2 as YFSETQ. Trimming at V came to 1 base and at J to 8 bases, leaving 10 bases not matched to a gene. This CDR3 is built from 16 residues. CDR3 nucleotides: TGCGCCAGCAGCTTGCCCCGGACAGGGGAAGGTGATGAGCAGTTCTTC. Translated: CASSLPRTGEGDEQFF.

The chain has TRBV5-1 and TRBJ1-1; tentative D call: TRBD1 (6 bases). The CDR3 is 15 amino acids. In germline, CDR1 is SGHRS, CDR2 YFSETQ. V was shortened by 0 bases and J by 4 bases, with 13 bases between the two germline ends. CDR3 sequence: CASSLEPGVSTEAFF. In nucleotides, the CDR3 is TGCGCCAGCAGCTTGGAGCCAGGGGTGAGCACTGAAGCTTTCTTT. Full variable domain (missing parts from reference TRBV5-1 and TRBJ1-1): KAGVTQTPRYLIKTRGQQVTLSCSPISGHRSVSWYQQTPGQGLQFLFEYFSETQRNKGNFPGRFSGRQFSNSRSEMNVSTLELGDSALYLCASSLEPGVSTEAFFGQGTRLTVV.

The V call is TRBV2, the J call TRBJ1-5; unclear D gene. This CDR3 is 16 amino acids long. Germline CDR1 reads SNHLY; CDR2 reads FYNNEI. V was clipped by 4 bases and J by 0 bases, with 13 bases between them. CDR3 protein: CASSVYGVYSNQPQHF. CDR3 DNA: TGTGCCAGCAGTGTGTACGGAGTTTATAGCAATCAGCCCCAGCATTTT. Together with reference TRBV2 and TRBJ1-5, the CDR3 gives the full variable domain: EPEVTQTPSHQVTQMGQEVILRCVPISNHLYFYWYRQILGQKVEFLVSFYNNEISEKSEIFDDQFSVERPDGSNFTLKIRSTKLEDSAMYFCASSVYGVYSNQPQHFGDGTRLSIL.

The chain links TRBV5-1 to TRBJ2-1, with 8 bases aligning to TRBD2. V lost 1 base and J lost 0; bases outside the gene matches: 0. The CDR3 totals 15 residues. Germline V gene data show CDR1 as SGHRS and CDR2 as YFSETQ. The CDR3 here is CASSLTSGSYNEQFF. CDR3 DNA sequence: TGCGCCAGCAGCTTGACTAGCGGCTCCTACAATGAGCAGTTCTTC.

The gene calls are TRBV2 and TRBJ2-4; 13 bases are shared with TRBD2. Trimming at V came to 6 bases and at J to 4 bases, leaving 3 bases not matched to a gene. Per germline, CDR1 SNHLY and CDR2 FYNNEI. The CDR3 is 15 residues long. The CDR3 DNA reads TGTGCCAGCAGGGGACTAGCGGGGAGAAAAAACATTCAGTACTTC. It yields the protein CASRGLAGRKNIQYF.

The rearrangement joins TRBV6-1 to TRBJ2-2, with D possibly TRBD2 on 5 matching bases. The ends were cut back, 2 bases at V and 6 bases at J, with 19 bases in the middle. CDR3 length equals 17 residues. Germline V gene data show CDR1 as MNHNS and CDR2 as SASEGT. The CDR3 is CASSESGGRDVAGELFF. CDR3 coding DNA: TGTGCCAGCAGTGAAAGTGGAGGACGGGATGTTGCCGGGGAGCTGTTTTTT.

This rearrangement joins TRBV7-9 to TRBJ2-1, with D possibly TRBD2 on 6 matching bases. The CDR3 extends over 15 amino acids. Germline lookup yields CDR1 SEHNR and CDR2 FQNEAQ (reference sequence). V was cut by 2 bases and J by 5 bases, with 13 bases left in between. The CDR3 DNA reads as TGTGCCAGCAGCTTATCCCGGGAGTGGGACAATGAGCAGTTCTTC. Translated: CASSLSREWDNEQFF.

This clone was seen only a few times. The V gene is TRBV5-1, the J gene TRBJ1-1; no clear D. The V and J ends lost 5 bases and 0 bases respectively, with 11 bases between them. The CDR3 is 14 amino acids. From germline, CDR1 is SGHRS and CDR2 YFSETQ. The CDR3 DNA reads as TGCGCCAGCAGTCAACAGAGAATGAACACTGAAGCTTTCTTT. It translates to CASSQQRMNTEAFF. The whole variable domain, filled in from reference TRBV5-1 and TRBJ1-1, reads KAGVTQTPRYLIKTRGQQVTLSCSPISGHRSVSWYQQTPGQGLQFLFEYFSETQRNKGNFPGRFSGRQFSNSRSEMNVSTLELGDSALYLCASSQQRMNTEAFFGQGTRLTVV.